This paragraph covers one TCR beta chain sequence. Which antigen it targets is not known. No much larger clone exists at a distance of one base, and base qualities are not known. The sample originates from a study of cytomegalovirus exposure and HLA in healthy donors (dated by TCRdb to about 2017). Describing the broader study: According to an earlier analysis of around 600 of the donors, 150 million to 200 million T cells yielded over 90 million unique TCR beta sequences and less than 300 Gb of sequence data. An early release covering some 640 HLA-typed donors comprised 250 to 350 gigabases of sequencing data and around 80 million unique TCR sequences. Of the approximately 370 genotyped donors, approximately 81% were placed in the genetic ancestry cluster associated with self-reported Caucasian donors. The study aimed to test whether signatures of past pathogen exposure could be identified by cataloging public T cell receptors. The study used immunosequencing to profile the T cell repertoires of several hundred subjects and linked those repertoires to cytomegalovirus serostatus. Besides the first cohort of 500 to 700 subjects, a separate validation cohort made up of 120 different subjects was used. High-throughput TCR immunosequencing, statistical association of individual TCRs with disease status, and machine learning were combined to predict cytomegalovirus infection status. A later analysis re-analyzed previously published TCR beta repertoires from about 600 donors and added high-resolution HLA genotyping to study TCR occurrence patterns. The later analysis used no new phenotypic data to find candidate immune exposures, relying instead on TCR beta sequences and their occurrence across donors. An earlier analysis of around 540 of the donors applied high-throughput TCR beta sequencing to assess whether each TCR beta V gene segment acted as functional or pseudogenic. Donor age, sex, ethnicity and CMV serostatus were compiled together with the repertoire data. A later genetic analysis used genome-wide SNP genotypes for about 65% of the roughly 700 donors, treating that subset as a discovery cohort. All discovery cohort repertoires had been generated using a single sequencing platform. HLA typing covered class I and class II loci at four-digit resolution. Typing coverage differed by locus: A, B, C, DRB1 and DQB1 were typed in roughly 629-640 donors, DQA1 in roughly 510, DPA1 in some 600, and DPB1 in 450 to 490. About five DR-DQ haplotypes were treated as single units for association and clustering because of strong linkage in the cohort. Among 398 genotyped donors of the cohort, an average of about 240,000 unique TCR beta nucleotide sequences were sequenced per donor, 15% to 20% of them non-productive.

The cohort was made up of approximately 700 healthy bone marrow donors. At the time of sampling, all cohort members were nominally healthy, though unrecorded immune exposures were likely present. The donor tested CMV seropositive, placing the donor among the roughly 300 seropositive members of the cohort. A peripheral blood sample was collected from each donor, and TCR beta sequencing was performed on peripheral blood mononuclear cells. The Qiagen DNeasy Blood Extraction Kit was used to extract genomic DNA from the blood cell samples. V was cut back by 5 bases and J by 5 bases, leaving a gap of 19 bases between them. Inclusive of the bounding cysteine and phenylalanine, the CDR3 is 15 residues long. The sequence is cut down to CDR3 DNA, 45 bases in frame from base 1. CDR1 SGHAT and CDR2 FQNNGV were looked up in the germline V gene. General study outcomes and caveats: A further reported finding was that TCR beta sequences accurately predicted the HLA-A and HLA-B alleles for most subjects in the first cohort. According to a later analysis, TCR association rates differed among HLA loci, with DRB1 alleles showing the most associated TCRs and HLA-C alleles showing the fewest. The presence/absence analyses assumed that sequencing depth was roughly uniform across donors, and that assumption may not be true. According to the authors, the approach could potentially be generalized to other disease states and immunological phenotypes. A cluster of highly shared sequence variants was judged likely to be a technical artifact of the sequencing pipeline. CMV serostatus was the only immune exposure information available for the cohort. Assigning TCR associations to individual alleles was difficult when HLA alleles, especially DR and DQ, strongly co-occurred. Because some donors lacked HLA typing at each locus, the association tests relied only on the typed subset. At a false discovery rate of 0.05, a later analysis linked 16,951 TCR beta sequences to specific HLA alleles. While some public TCRs were present in many individuals, most TCR sequences turned up only very rarely across donors. An earlier analysis of approximately 600 of the donors showed that most TCR beta V segments appeared in productive rearrangements either about 87% or about 30% of the time, which broadly matched IMGT annotations. V-gene and J-gene trimming of TCR beta chains was associated with a missense DCLRE1C variant in a later genetic analysis, and the association was replicated in an independent cohort. Some IMGT-functional V segments, including TRBV6-2 and TRBV6-3, could not be told apart with the 87-base-pair reads, so those segments were excluded. In this cohort, only TCR beta chains were sequenced, and detectable features were limited by the absence of alpha or paired-chain data. According to a later analysis, parvovirus B19, influenza, CMV and Epstein-Barr virus appeared linked to several top co-occurrence clusters. A later analysis found that most CMV-associated TCR beta chains appeared HLA-restricted, with HLA associations seemingly driven largely by CMV exposure. Correlated functional status among segregating V segments might reflect linkage disequilibrium, but an unknown experimental factor could not be ruled out. Compared with the roughly 720-donor mean, donors in an Asian-associated ancestry cluster had fewer N-insertions in productive TCRs, according to a later genetic analysis. In both the original and validation cohorts, the classifier was reported to diagnose cytomegalovirus status with high specificity and sensitivity. A total of 164 TCR beta chains were listed by the study as associated with cytomegalovirus. Compared with equally common non-associated chains, HLA-associated TCR beta chains in a later analysis were more clonally expanded and had lower generation probabilities. A few of the identified cytomegalovirus-associated TCR beta chains were confirmed in vitro to be specific for cytomegalovirus antigens. Because counts were too low, some 17 rarely observed V segments, including chromosome 9 orphons, were left out of the earlier analysis of several hundred of the donors.

Library preparation employed the immunoSEQ multiplex PCR assay. For the multiplex PCR, a mixture combining 60 forward primers for TCR Vbeta segments and 13 reverse primers for TCR Jbeta segments was used. A multiplex PCR assay on genomic DNA amplified the CDR3 region of rearranged TCR beta genes. The amplified TCR beta libraries were sequenced on the Illumina HiSeq System as 87-base-pair reads. As for how the authors treated the data: Across the roughly 600 repertoires, a later analysis counted roughly 84 million unique TCR beta chains, around 10 million of which were shared by at least two donors. Raw reads were error-corrected and collapsed into unique sequences by a nearest-neighbor algorithm in which closely related sequences were merged to remove PCR and sequencing errors. V, D and J gene segments were assigned by aligning CDR3 sequences to IMGT reference sequences. Each retained sequence needed at least a six-nucleotide match to both a V gene segment and a J gene segment. Rearrangements were classified as productive when the CDR3 lacked stop codons and remained in frame with V and J, and all other rearrangements were classified as non-productive. CDR3 was defined by IMGT convention, running from the second conserved V-encoded cysteine to the conserved J-encoded phenylalanine. In an earlier analysis of approximately 500 of the donors, sequences lacking an unambiguous match to a single V gene segment were excluded. An earlier analysis of 587 of the donors classified V segments as functional when productive rearrangements were above 56.7% and as segregating when the standard deviation between donors was above 5%. A statistical classification framework was built to diagnose cytomegalovirus status from the catalog of TCR beta chain sequences. V and J gene assignment, in a later analysis, came from comparing TCR nucleotide sequences with IMGT/GENE-DB human TR gene sequences. The TCRdist pipeline was used in a later analysis to assign CDR3 sequences and most-parsimonious VDJ recombination scenarios. In a later analysis, each TCR beta chain was defined by its CDR3 amino acid sequence together with its V-gene family, and reads without a unique V-gene family were excluded. As a way to deal with suspected cross-contamination and a sequencing artifact, a later analysis dropped roughly 600 nucleotide sequences that were highly shared and had low generation probability. For each public chain, a later analysis derived a clonal expansion index from normalized ranks of inferred template counts within each repertoire. Generation probabilities in a later analysis came from a VDJ recombination model fitted to out-of-frame rearrangements, and those results were checked against IGoR. A later analysis scored TCR-TCR, TCR-HLA and TCR-CMV co-occurrence with hypergeometric tests, applying a repertoire-size bias correction to TCR pairs. False discovery rates were estimated in a later analysis by permuting HLA or CMV assignments 20 times. A later analysis grouped co-occurring TCRs with DBSCAN, adding TCRdist sequence similarity when clustering within HLA-allele-positive subsets. Repertoires with fewer than 30,000 or more than 120,000 public chains, plus five repertoires with anomalous nucleotide sharing, were excluded from co-occurrence clustering. TCRdb provides this immuneACCESS table in a form limited to in-frame rearrangements. Some clones are lacking; in checked studies, under half of them reflect an unresolved V gene, and why the rest are absent is not known. V, J and clone size were drawn from that table, and D and trimming were deduced from the DNA. This sample has approximately 110,000 clones in its table, and over 60% of those were observed once. The ten largest make up about 2.7% of the sample.

The chain links TRBV11-2 with TRBJ2-7, with TRBD1 as a weak D call on 6 bases. This clonotype was obtained from a woman between 18 and 30 years old in good health and CMV-seropositive. The sample was PBMCs. The DNA sequence reads TGTGCCAGCAGCCCTCCACAGGGAACGATGGACGAGCAGTACTTC. The translation is CASSPPQGTMDEQYF. Reference TRBV11-2 and TRBJ2-7 genes cover what lies past the CDR3, so the full variable domain is EAGVAQSPRYKIIEKRQSVAFWCNPISGHATLYWYQQILGQGPKLLIQFQNNGVVDDSQLPKDRFSAERLKGVDSTLKIQPAKLEDSAVYLCASSPPQGTMDEQYFGPGTRLTVT.